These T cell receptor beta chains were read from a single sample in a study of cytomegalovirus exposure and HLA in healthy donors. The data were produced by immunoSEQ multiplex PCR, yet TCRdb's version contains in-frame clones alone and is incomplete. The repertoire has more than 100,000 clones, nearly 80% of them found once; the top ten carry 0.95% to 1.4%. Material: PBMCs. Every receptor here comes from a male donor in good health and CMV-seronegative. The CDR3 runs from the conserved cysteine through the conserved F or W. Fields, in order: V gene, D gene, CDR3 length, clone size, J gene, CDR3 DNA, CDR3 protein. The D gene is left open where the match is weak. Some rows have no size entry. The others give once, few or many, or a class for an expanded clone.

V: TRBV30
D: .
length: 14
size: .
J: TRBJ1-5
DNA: TGTGCCTGGAGTGTAGGACTTCTCAATCAGCCCCAGCATTTT
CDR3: CAWSVGLLNQPQHF

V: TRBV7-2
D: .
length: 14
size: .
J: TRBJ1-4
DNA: TGTGCCAGCAGCTTAAAACAGGGAGCTGAAAAACTGTTTTTT
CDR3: CASSLKQGAEKLFF

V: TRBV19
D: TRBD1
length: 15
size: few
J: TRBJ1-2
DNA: TGTGCCAGTAGTATAAACAGGGGGGTTAGCGATGGCTACACCTTC
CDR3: CASSINRGVSDGYTF

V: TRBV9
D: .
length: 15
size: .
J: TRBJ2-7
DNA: TGTGCCAGCAGCGTAGGTCCAGAAACATCCTACGAGCAGTACTTC
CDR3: CASSVGPETSYEQYF

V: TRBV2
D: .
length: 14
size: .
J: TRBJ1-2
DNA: TGTGCCAGCAGTGAACTGGGCACTTCCTATGGCTACACCTTC
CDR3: CASSELGTSYGYTF

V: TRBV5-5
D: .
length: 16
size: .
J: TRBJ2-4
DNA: TGTGCCAGCAGCTTGTTTCAGGGTCTAGCCAAAAACATTCAGTACTTC
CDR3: CASSLFQGLAKNIQYF

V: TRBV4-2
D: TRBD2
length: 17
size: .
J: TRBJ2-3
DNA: TGTGCCAGCAGCCAAGATCGAGGTAGCGGGGGTCCAAGTACGCAGTATTTT
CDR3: CASSQDRGSGGPSTQYF

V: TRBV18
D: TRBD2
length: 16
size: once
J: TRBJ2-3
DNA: TGTGCCAGCTCACCAGGACTAGCGGGGATGCCAGATACGCAGTATTTT
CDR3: CASSPGLAGMPDTQYF

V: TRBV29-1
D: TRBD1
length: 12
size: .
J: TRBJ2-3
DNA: TGCAGCGTTACAGGGGGTGCAGATACGCAGTCTTTT
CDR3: CSVTGGADTQSF

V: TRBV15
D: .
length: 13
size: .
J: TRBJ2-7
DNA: TGTGCCACCAGCTGGTCTAGCTCCTACGAGCAGTACTTC
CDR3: CATSWSSSYEQYF

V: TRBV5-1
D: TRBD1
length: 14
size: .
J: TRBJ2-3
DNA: TGCGCCAGCAGCCGGACAGGGGGCACAGATACGCAGTATTTT
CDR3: CASSRTGGTDTQYF

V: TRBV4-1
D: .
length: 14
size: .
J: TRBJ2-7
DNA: TGCGCCAGCAGCCAAGTGGAGACAGTCCCAGAGCAGTACTTC
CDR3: CASSQVETVPEQYF

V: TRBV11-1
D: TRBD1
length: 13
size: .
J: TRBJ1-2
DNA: TGTGCCAGCAGCCCGACAGGGGGCTATGGCTACACCTTC
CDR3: CASSPTGGYGYTF

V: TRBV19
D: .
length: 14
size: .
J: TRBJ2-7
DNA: TGTGCCAGTAGTATGGGGAGGTCCTTCTACGAGCAGTACTTC
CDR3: CASSMGRSFYEQYF

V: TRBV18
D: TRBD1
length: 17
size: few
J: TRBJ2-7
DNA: TGTGCCAGCTCTCCACAGAGTAGGGGACAGGGTAGTTACGAGCAGTACTTC
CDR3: CASSPQSRGQGSYEQYF

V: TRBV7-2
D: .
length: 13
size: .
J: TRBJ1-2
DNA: TGTGCCAGCAGCCTTGACAGGACCTATGGCTACACCTTC
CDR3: CASSLDRTYGYTF

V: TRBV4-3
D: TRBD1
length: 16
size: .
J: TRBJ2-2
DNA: TGCGCCAGCAGCCGGGGACAGGGCGCGAACACCGGGGAGCTGTTTTTT
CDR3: CASSRGQGANTGELFF

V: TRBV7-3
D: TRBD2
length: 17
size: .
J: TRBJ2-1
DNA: TGTGCCAGCACCCCGTATAGCGGGGGGGTTACCTACAATGAGCAGTTCTTC
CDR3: CASTPYSGGVTYNEQFF